The sequence of this TCR beta chain was determined in a study of cytomegalovirus exposure and HLA in healthy donors. Study results and caveats: In a later analysis, TCR association rates varied by HLA locus: DRB1 most, HLA-C fewest. TCR beta V- and J-gene trimming, according to a later analysis, was linked to a missense DCLRE1C variant.

With 60 Vbeta and 13 Jbeta primers, the PCR was carried out. Only in-frame clones appear in the TCRdb table, and some are missing; sequencing was by immunoSEQ multiplex PCR. The data contain more than 85,000 clones, roughly 73% of them seen just once; the ten biggest clones take up 8.6%. A remark on this clone: Its target is unknown.

V was pared by 4 bases and J by 5 bases, with 3 bases of the junction left unmatched. The CDR3 consists of 13 residues. Germline-derived CDR1 and CDR2 are SGHDN and FVKESK. The chain joins TRBV14 to TRBJ1-2, with 8 positions matching TRBD1. This receptor was obtained from a middle-aged woman in good health and CMV-seropositive. Source material: PBMCs. CDR3 sequence: CASSLDREYGYTF. CDR3 bases: TGTGCCAGCAGCCTGGACAGGGAGTATGGCTACACCTTC.